A selection of T cell receptor beta chains follows, all from one sample in a study of molecular identifiers for immune sequencing clone quantification. TCRdb called the PCR reads again in MiXCR, with one record for every CDR3 protein. The sample has 23,000 or so distinct CDR3 sequences; 17% are singletons. The sequenced sample consisted of naive CD8+ T cells from blood, with Jurkat cell RNA spiked in. The source is a human donor in good health. Some libraries in this study had Jurkat cell RNA spiked in. Each CDR3 is given with its conserved first and last residue. The order of the fields is D gene, J gene, clone size, V gene, CDR3 length, CDR3 DNA, CDR3 protein. A D gene is named only where the DNA matches it firmly. Some rows mark clone size as missing; the rest say once, few, many or name a class of expanded clone.

TRBD2	TRBJ2-5	many	TRBV7-2	15	TGTGCCAGCAGCTTAGGGGGGGGGTACGGAGAGACCCAGTACTTC	CASSLGGGYGETQYF
.	TRBJ1-3	many	TRBV4-3	14	TGCGCCAGCAGCCGGGTAGGGGAAGGAAACACCATATATTTT	CASSRVGEGNTIYF
.	TRBJ2-5	many	TRBV4-3	16	TGCGCCAGCAGCCAAGGGGCTCGGGACTCCAGTGAGACCCAGTACTTC	CASSQGARDSSETQYF
TRBD1	TRBJ2-5	many	TRBV9	15	TGTGCCAGCAGCGTAGACGGGACAGACAAAGAGACCCAGTACTTC	CASSVDGTDKETQYF
.	TRBJ1-5	many	TRBV27	14	TGTGCCAGCAGTTTGGGAGGGTACAATCAGCCCCAGCATTTT	CASSLGGYNQPQHF
TRBD2	TRBJ2-1	many	TRBV4-3	16	TGCGCCAGCAGCCAAGATACGTGGGGGGGTTACAATGAGCAGTTCTTC	CASSQDTWGGYNEQFF
TRBD2	TRBJ2-7	many	TRBV20-1	15	TGCAGTGCTAGAGACGGGGCGGGAGGGCTAAGCGAGCAGTACTTC	CSARDGAGGLSEQYF
TRBD1	TRBJ2-4	many	TRBV7-2	16	TGTGCCAGCAGCCCTGGACAGGAGTTAGCCAAAAACATTCAGTACTTC	CASSPGQELAKNIQYF
.	TRBJ2-2	many	TRBV24-1	15	TGTGCCACCAGTGAAGTAGCGGAGAACACCGGGGAGCTGTTTTTT	CATSEVAENTGELFF
.	TRBJ2-7	.	TRBV5-4	15	TGTGCCAGCAGCTTGGCCCCGACAGGGAGGTACGAGCAGTACTTC	CASSLAPTGRYEQYF
TRBD1	TRBJ2-2	medium-sized	TRBV6-5	18	TGTGCCAGCAGGACAGGGGGGATCTCTTCTAGAAACACCGGGGAGCTGTTTTTT	CASRTGGISSRNTGELFF
.	TRBJ1-1	medium-sized	TRBV7-2	13	TGTGCCAGCAGCATTGGGACCGTCACTGAAGCTTTCTTT	CASSIGTVTEAFF
.	TRBJ2-7	many	TRBV30	11	TGTGCCTGGAGAGTAGGCTTTGAGCAGTACTTC	CAWRVGFEQYF
.	TRBJ2-1	many	TRBV7-9	12	TGTGCCAGCAGCTCAAGGGGGTATGAGCAGTTCTTC	CASSSRGYEQFF
TRBD2	TRBJ2-5	many	TRBV5-1	20	TGCGCCAGCAGCTCAAACCCACACGGGGGGATCGCGCCGAACCAAGAGACCCAGTACTTC	CASSSNPHGGIAPNQETQYF
TRBD1	TRBJ1-1	many	TRBV6-2/TRBV6-3	13	TGTGCCAGCAGTTACTCGACAGGGCCGGGAGCTTTCTTT	CASSYSTGPGAFF
.	TRBJ2-3	many	TRBV20-1	13	TGCAGTGCTAGAGATGATAGGGACTATACGCAGTATTTT	CSARDDRDYTQYF
.	TRBJ2-5	medium-sized	TRBV13	16	TGTGCCAGCAGCCCGACGGGGGAGTTCGCACAAGAGACCCAGTACTTC	CASSPTGEFAQETQYF
.	TRBJ1-1	many	TRBV5-5	14	TGTGCCAGCAGCTACGGACAGAGGAACACTGAAGCTTTCTTT	CASSYGQRNTEAFF
.	TRBJ2-3	.	TRBV7-9	13	TGTGCCAGCAGCCCCCCACGGGGCGATACGCAGTATTTT	CASSPPRGDTQYF